A single sample is the source of the 29 T cell receptor beta chains below, sequenced in a study of T cell changes during pregnancy in multiple sclerosis. Assay: immunoSEQ multiplex PCR; the TCRdb copy retains only in-frame clones and omits some. The sample consists of approximately 34,000 clones, approximately 90% of them appearing once. The sequenced sample was CD4+ T cells from peripheral blood mononuclear cells, obtained after pregnancy. The receptors derive from a female donor with multiple sclerosis, enrolled in a pregnancy study.

This rearrangement joins TRBV19 to TRBJ2-7; weak D call: TRBD1 (5 bases). The V gene lost 5 bases and the J gene lost 2 bases, with 22 bases spanning the gap. There are 17 residues in the CDR3. Germline CDR1 LNHDA, CDR2 SQIVND (reference sequence). In nucleotides, the CDR3 is TGTGCCAGTAGTCCTTCGACTTCGACAGCCCTCCCCTACGAGCAGTACTTC. It yields the protein CASSPSTSTALPYEQYF.

The V and J genes are TRBV5-1 and TRBJ2-5, with TRBD2 as a possible D gene (5 bases). This CDR3 contains 14 residues. Germline assignment: CDR1 SGHRS and CDR2 YFSETQ. The V end was cut by 1 base, the J end by 5 bases, with 12 bases between. CDR3 sequence reads: CASSLSGKGETQYF. The DNA of the CDR3 is TGCGCCAGCAGCTTGTCGGGAAAGGGTGAGACCCAGTACTTC.

The rearrangement joins TRBV20-1 to TRBJ1-2; D is unclear. This CDR3 contains 9 residues. Germline V gene data show CDR1 as DFQATT and CDR2 as SNEGSKA (reference sequence). V dropped 5 bases and J dropped 6 bases, with 4 bases sitting between them. The CDR3 DNA is TGCAGTGCTGGGCATGGCTACACCTTC. It is translated as CSAGHGYTF.

This clone was picked up one time. The chain employs TRBV5-1 and TRBJ2-2; D is undetermined. Germline assignment: CDR1 SGHRS and CDR2 YFSETQ. The CDR3 runs 13 residues. Trimming took 2 bases from V and 3 from J, leaving 5 bases between them. The CDR3 nucleotides read TGCGCCAGCAGCTTCTTAGACACCGGGGAGCTGTTTTTT. Translation gives CASSFLDTGELFF.

The gene calls are TRBV19 and TRBJ1-2, with 9 positions matching TRBD1. The germline V gene has CDR1 LNHDA and CDR2 SQIVND (reference sequence). The V gene end was trimmed by 10 bases and the J gene end by 3 bases; junction bases not matched to a gene: 6. The CDR3 is made up of 13 amino acids. Here the CDR3 reads CATQDRGDYGYTF. CDR3 nucleotide sequence: TGTGCCACCCAAGACAGGGGGGACTATGGCTACACCTTC.

J is TRBJ2-2 and V is TRBV5-5; D is ambiguous. Per the germline V gene, CDR1 is SGHKS and CDR2 is YYEKEE (reference sequence). This CDR3 is built from 13 residues. Trimming took 4 bases from V and 9 from J, leaving 13 bases between them. The DNA for the CDR3 is TGTGCCAGCAGCCTGGACCAGTTCAGGGAGCTGTTTTTT. Translated, it gives CASSLDQFRELFF.

This chain connects TRBV29-1 to TRBJ2-7; maybe TRBD1 (6 bases). V shed 5 bases and J shed 2 bases, with 7 bases lying between them. From germline, CDR1 is SQVTM and CDR2 ANQGSEA. The CDR3 contains 11 residues. CDR3 sequence: CSVKGAYEQYF. In DNA, the CDR3 is TGCAGCGTTAAGGGGGCCTACGAGCAGTACTTC.

This chain uses TRBV7-9 with TRBJ2-2; 7 nucleotides agree with TRBD1. In germline, CDR1 is SEHNR, CDR2 FQNEAQ (reference sequence). V lost 0 bases and J lost 6; bases outside the gene matches: 4. This CDR3 has 15 amino acids. CDR3 sequence (DNA): TGTGCCAGCAGCTTAGCCACAGGGGATTCCGGGGAGCTGTTTTTT. Translation gives CASSLATGDSGELFF.

The J gene is TRBJ1-1, the V gene TRBV6-5, with a weak D call TRBD1 (6 bases). V was clipped by 6 bases and J by 1 base, with 15 bases between them. The length of the CDR3 is 15 residues. Germline V gives CDR1 MNHEY, CDR2 SVGAGI. CDR3 amino acids: CASSLGGNKNTEAFF. The DNA for the CDR3 is TGTGCCAGCAGCCTAGGGGGAAATAAGAACACTGAAGCTTTCTTT.

This chain connects TRBV10-3 to TRBJ1-1, with D possibly TRBD1 on 6 matching bases. This CDR3 contains 14 residues. Germline V CDR1 and CDR2: ENHRY, SYGVKD. V dropped 2 bases and J dropped 1 base, with 8 bases sitting between them. The CDR3, as DNA: TGTGCCATCAGTGAGGGACAGAAGAACACTGAAGCTTTCTTT. Translating gives CAISEGQKNTEAFF.

The genes are TRBV27 and TRBJ2-3, with a tentative D call TRBD1 (6 bases). The germline V gene has CDR1 MNHEY and CDR2 SMNVEV (reference sequence). This CDR3 comprises 14 residues. Deletions cut 4 bases from V and 7 bases from J, with 15 bases between. The DNA for the CDR3 is TGTGCCAGCAGTTCCTCCCAGACAGGCCATACGCAGTATTTT. This encodes CASSSSQTGHTQYF.

The rearrangement joins TRBV15 to TRBJ2-1; 14 nucleotides line up with TRBD2. The junction had 9 bases not matched to a gene; V was cut back by 5 bases and J by 6 bases. In germline, CDR1 is LNHNV, CDR2 YYDKDF (reference sequence). This CDR3 spans 17 amino acids. The CDR3 here is CATSGTGLAGVGNEQFF. As DNA, the CDR3 is TGTGCCACCAGCGGCACGGGACTAGCGGGAGTAGGCAATGAGCAGTTCTTC.

This clone appeared a single time. V is TRBV27 and J is TRBJ1-3; TRBD1 matches at 7 bases. CDR1 is MNHEY, CDR2 SMNVEV, per germline (reference sequence). J was trimmed by 3 bases and V by 5 bases; bases with no gene match: 10. The CDR3 is made up of 16 amino acids. As DNA, the CDR3 is TGTGCCAGCAGTGCCTCAGGGGGAGAGGTTGGAAACACCATATATTTT. As protein: CASSASGGEVGNTIYF.

The V gene is TRBV5-1, the J gene TRBJ1-1; 7 bases agree with TRBD1. V trimming: 4 bases; J trimming: 0 bases; junction bases outside the gene matches: 6. CDR3 length: 15 residues. Germline CDR1 SGHRS, CDR2 YFSETQ. CDR3 nucleotides: TGCGCCAGCAGCACCGGGGACAGTATGAACACTGAAGCTTTCTTT. It yields the protein CASSTGDSMNTEAFF.

The CDR3 sequence: CASSWGQGTEAFF. The CDR3 region has the DNA TGCGCCAGCAGCTGGGGACAGGGCACTGAAGCTTTCTTT. J is TRBJ1-1 and V is TRBV5-1, with 9 bases lining up with TRBD1. Germline CDR1 and CDR2: SGHRS and YFSETQ. CDR3 size: 13 residues. The ends lost 3 bases at V and 4 bases at J; junction bases unmatched: 1.

The V and J genes are TRBV28 and TRBJ1-5; 9 nucleotides match TRBD1. V lost 5 bases and J lost 6; bases outside the gene matches: 5. From germline, CDR1 is MDHEN and CDR2 SYDVKM. The length of the CDR3 is 14 residues. The CDR3 sequence: CASSLTGGSQPQHF. The CDR3, as DNA: TGTGCCAGCAGTCTGACAGGGGGGAGTCAGCCCCAGCATTTT.

This rearrangement joins TRBV7-3 to TRBJ1-6, with D maybe TRBD1 (6 bases). Germline V gene sequence: CDR1 SGHTA, CDR2 FQGTGA. The ends were cut back, 6 bases at V and 10 bases at J, with 16 bases in the middle. The CDR3 covers 14 residues. The CDR3 protein is CASSSTGSRSPLHF. CDR3 DNA sequence: TGTGCCAGCAGTTCTACAGGGTCTCGGTCACCCCTCCACTTT. Full variable domain (rest looked up from reference TRBV7-3 and TRBJ1-6): GAGVSQTPSNKVTEKGKYVELRCDPISGHTALYWYRQSLGQGPEFLIYFQGTGAADDSGLPNDRFFAVRPEGSVSTLKIQRTERGDSAVYLCASSSTGSRSPLHFGNGTRLTVT.

The chain uses TRBV2 and TRBJ2-1, with TRBD1 identical over 9 bases. This CDR3 has 16 amino acids. The germline CDR1 and CDR2 sequences are SNHLY and FYNNEI. V lost 7 bases and J lost 3; bases outside the gene matches: 10. The CDR3 spells CASIGPGQGSYNEQFF. CDR3 sequence (DNA): TGTGCCAGCATTGGACCGGGACAGGGAAGCTACAATGAGCAGTTCTTC.

This rearrangement joins TRBV7-2 to TRBJ1-2, with 9 bases identical to TRBD1. The germline V gene has CDR1 SGHTA and CDR2 FQGNSA. The CDR3 contains 15 residues. Trimming removed 3 bases from V and 5 bases from J; junction bases left unmatched: 7. The CDR3 loop is CASSFGRTGVYGYTF. In DNA, the CDR3 is TGTGCCAGCAGCTTTGGCAGGACAGGGGTTTATGGCTACACCTTC.

This chain's CDR3 is CASSERGRGLTNEKLFF. Here the CDR3 DNA reads TGTGCCAGCAGTGAACGCGGAAGGGGACTCACTAATGAAAAACTGTTTTTT. V and J are TRBV6-1 and TRBJ1-4; maybe TRBD1 (5 bases). The V and J ends lost 2 bases and 2 bases respectively, with 15 bases between them. CDR3 size: 17 residues. Germline values: CDR1 MNHNS, CDR2 SASEGT.

This clone was detected only once. The chain joins TRBV27 to TRBJ2-2; TRBD2 aligns across 16 bases. Germline-derived CDR1 and CDR2 are MNHEY and SMNVEV (reference sequence). J was trimmed by 0 bases and V by 7 bases; bases with no gene match: 5. The CDR3 is made up of 18 amino acids. This CDR3 is CASTGTSGRDANTGELFF. CDR3 DNA: TGTGCCAGCACAGGGACTAGCGGGAGGGACGCGAACACCGGGGAGCTGTTTTTT.

CDR3 nucleotides: TGCGCCAGCAGCTTGGCCGTTCCCGGGGAGCTGTTTTTT. It yields the protein CASSLAVPGELFF. The V call is TRBV5-1, the J call TRBJ2-2, with unresolved D. This CDR3 is built from 13 residues. CDR1 and CDR2 from the germline V gene are SGHRS and YFSETQ. The V end was cut by 0 bases, the J end by 6 bases, with 6 bases between.

The chain joins TRBV4-2 to TRBJ1-3, with 7 bases lining up with TRBD1. Germline V gene data show CDR1 as LGHNA and CDR2 as YNFKEQ. The CDR3 spans 16 residues. With V trimmed by 2 bases and J by 5 bases, 9 bases remained unmatched. This CDR3 is CASSQLEDRRRNTIYF. The CDR3 DNA follows: TGTGCCAGCAGCCAACTAGAGGACAGGAGAAGAAACACCATATATTTT.

A single count supports this clone. The V gene is TRBV5-1, the J gene TRBJ2-3, with D possibly matching TRBD1 (5 bases). CDR3 length equals 16 residues. Germline V lookup: CDR1 SGHRS, CDR2 YFSETQ. V was cut by 4 bases and J by 6 bases, with 21 bases left in between. Written as DNA, the CDR3 is TGCGCCAGCAGCGGACCCCAGGGCCTCGTATTGGATACGCAGTATTTT. Protein product: CASSGPQGLVLDTQYF. Using reference TRBV5-1 and TRBJ2-3 for the parts outside the CDR3, the full variable domain is KAGVTQTPRYLIKTRGQQVTLSCSPISGHRSVSWYQQTPGQGLQFLFEYFSETQRNKGNFPGRFSGRQFSNSRSEMNVSTLELGDSALYLCASSGPQGLVLDTQYFGPGTRLTVL.

V is TRBV7-8 and J is TRBJ2-3; 9 bases fit TRBD2. Germline V lookup: CDR1 SGHVS, CDR2 FQNEAQ. J lost 8 bases, V lost 5 bases, and 11 bases had no gene match. The CDR3 contains 15 residues. The CDR3 region has the DNA TGTGCCAGCAGCCGGACTAGCGAGCCACTCGGTACGCAGTATTTT. It encodes CASSRTSEPLGTQYF.

This clone was seen a few times. The CDR3 spells CASSFNFGEETQYF. The CDR3, as DNA: TGTGCCAGCAGCTTTAATTTCGGGGAAGAGACCCAGTACTTC. This chain links TRBV7-7 with TRBJ2-5, with D perhaps matching TRBD2 (5 bases). The germline V and J ends were trimmed by 3 bases and 3 bases, with 11 bases remaining between them. CDR1 and CDR2 (germline): SSHAT, FNYEAQ (reference sequence). This CDR3 is 14 amino acids long.

The chain recombines TRBV11-2 with TRBJ2-2, with TRBD1 matching over 8 bases. Per the germline V gene, CDR1 is SGHAT and CDR2 is FQNNGV. The CDR3 length is 15 residues. Trimming took 5 bases from V and 6 from J; bases not matched to a gene: 8. CDR3 sequence: CASSPRQGIAGELFF. The CDR3 bases are TGTGCCAGCAGCCCCCGACAGGGGATCGCCGGGGAGCTGTTTTTT. The full variable domain, completed using reference TRBV11-2 and TRBJ2-2, is EAGVAQSPRYKIIEKRQSVAFWCNPISGHATLYWYQQILGQGPKLLIQFQNNGVVDDSQLPKDRFSAERLKGVDSTLKIQPAKLEDSAVYLCASSPRQGIAGELFFGEGSRLTVL.

Comment on this clone: At one of its ends the junction is not consistent with the germline gene, which may arise from a read error. V is TRBV7-2 and J is TRBJ2-5, with 12 bases that match TRBD1. CDR1 SGHTA and CDR2 FQGNSA come from the germline V gene. CDR3 size: 14 residues. CDR3 DNA: TGTGCCAGTAGCTGGGGACAGGGGGCCGGGACCCAGTACTTC. Residues: CASSWGQGAGTQYF. The complete variable domain, with remaining parts taken from reference TRBV7-2 and TRBJ2-5, reads GAGVSQSPSNKVTEKGKDVELRCDPISGHTALYWYRQSLGQGLEFLIYFQGNSAPDKSGLPSDRFSAERTGGSVSTLTIQRTQQEDSAVYLCASSWGQGAGTQYFGPGTRLLVL.

This chain joins TRBV2 and TRBJ1-2, with 9 bases aligning to TRBD1. CDR1 is SNHLY and CDR2 is FYNNEI in the germline V gene. V was pared by 7 bases and J by 8 bases, with 8 bases of the junction left unmatched. This CDR3 is 13 amino acids long. DNA of the CDR3: TGTGCCAGCAAGGGACAGGGAGTACCCGGCTACACCTTC. Its translation: CASKGQGVPGYTF.